This section outlines one TCR beta chain sequence together with its context. Trimming at V came to 2 bases and at J to 8 bases, leaving 6 bases not matched to a gene. Germline CDR1 MNHEY, CDR2 SMNVEV (reference sequence). The length of the CDR3 is 14 residues. This sample is drawn from a study of blood T cell repertoires in COVID-19. The repertoire was sequenced with immunoSEQ multiplex PCR; TCRdb's copy has only in-frame clones and lacks some. The table has some 45,000 clones, 93% seen once. Seattle researchers signed up patients amid active infection and tracked them longitudinally. The TCR was taken from a man in his 60s with COVID-19, enrolled during active disease. Sequencing was done on a sample of peripheral blood. V gene TRBV27 combines with J gene TRBJ1-2, with TRBD1 identical over 9 bases. CDR3 sequence: CASSLHRTGAGYTF. DNA for the CDR3: TGTGCCAGCAGTTTACATAGGACAGGGGCCGGCTACACCTTC.